This T cell receptor beta chain was documented in a study of blood T cell repertoires in COVID-19. In the original workflow: Amplification of reference gene primers provided the estimated nucleated cell counts. The data were produced by immunoSEQ multiplex PCR, yet TCRdb's version contains in-frame clones alone and is incomplete. V and J calls and clone size come straight from that table; D and trimming were deduced from the DNA. The table lists 80,000 to 130,000 clones, more than 85% of them singletons. The germline V gene encodes CDR1 SGHRS and CDR2 YFSETQ. V was cut by 5 bases and J by 6 bases, with 9 bases left in between. The CDR3 runs 13 residues.

This clonotype originated in a man in his sixties with acute or convalescent COVID-19. The rearrangement uses TRBV5-1 and TRBJ1-6; D possibly corresponds to TRBD1 (5 bases). The source material was peripheral blood. In DNA, the CDR3 is TGCGCCAGCAGGAGGCAGGGTAATTCACCCCTCCACTTT. Translating gives CASRRQGNSPLHF.